In this sample, the clone carrying this T cell receptor beta chain turned up a few times. Its antigen remains unidentified. From the RT-PCR reads, TCRdb called clonotypes with MiXCR, one entry per CDR3 protein. Here the sample spans hundreds of thousands of distinct CDR3 sequences, around a fifth being singletons. These data belong to a study of response to subunit inactivated influenza vaccine. The CDR3 covers 13 residues. The germline V and J ends were trimmed by 3 bases and 7 bases, with 12 bases remaining between them. Looked up from germline, CDR1 is MNHNS and CDR2 is SASEGT. Study-wide results and caveats: The authors suggested that few new T cells are recruited per seasonal influenza vaccination.

The TCR was taken from a man between 50 and 75 years old who received an inactivated influenza vaccine. The specimen was PBMCs from blood, collected about 20 months after vaccination. The chain has TRBV6-1 and TRBJ1-2; a possible D gene is TRBD1 (6 bases). The CDR3 nucleotides are TGTGCCAGCAGTGACCCGACAGGCGGTGGCTACACCTTC. Translating it yields CASSDPTGGGYTF.